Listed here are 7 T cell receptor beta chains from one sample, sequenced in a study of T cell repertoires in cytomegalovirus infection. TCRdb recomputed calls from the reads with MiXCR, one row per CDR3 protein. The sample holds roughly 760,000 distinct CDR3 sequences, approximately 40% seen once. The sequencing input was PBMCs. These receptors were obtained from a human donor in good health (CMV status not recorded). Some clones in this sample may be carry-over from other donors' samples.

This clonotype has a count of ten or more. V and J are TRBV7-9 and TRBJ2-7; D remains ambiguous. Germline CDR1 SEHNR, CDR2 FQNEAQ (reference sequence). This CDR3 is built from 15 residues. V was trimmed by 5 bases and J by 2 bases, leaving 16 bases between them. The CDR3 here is CASSPPGRGTYEQYF. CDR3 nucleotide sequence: TGTGCCAGCAGCCCACCCGGCCGAGGTACCTACGAGCAGTACTTC.

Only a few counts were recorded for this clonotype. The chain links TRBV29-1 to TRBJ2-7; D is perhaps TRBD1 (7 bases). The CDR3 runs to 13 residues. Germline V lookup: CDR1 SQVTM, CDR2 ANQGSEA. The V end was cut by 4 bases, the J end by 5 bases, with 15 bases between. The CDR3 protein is CSVVSRGVDEQYF. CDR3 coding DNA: TGCAGCGTTGTCTCCAGGGGGGTCGACGAGCAGTACTTC.

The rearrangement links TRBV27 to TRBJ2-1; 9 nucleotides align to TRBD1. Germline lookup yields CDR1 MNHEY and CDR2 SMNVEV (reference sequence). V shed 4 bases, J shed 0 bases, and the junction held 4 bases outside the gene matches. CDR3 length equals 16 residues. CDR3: CASSSDRGSSYNEQFF. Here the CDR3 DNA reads TGTGCCAGCAGTTCCGACAGGGGGAGCTCCTACAATGAGCAGTTCTTC.

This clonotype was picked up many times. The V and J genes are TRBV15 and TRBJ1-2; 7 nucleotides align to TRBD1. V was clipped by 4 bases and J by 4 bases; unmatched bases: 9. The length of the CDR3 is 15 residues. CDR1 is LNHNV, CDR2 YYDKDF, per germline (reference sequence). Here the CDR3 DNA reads TGTGCCACCAGCATTGGACAGGAGTTCTCCTATGGCTACACCTTC. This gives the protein CATSIGQEFSYGYTF.

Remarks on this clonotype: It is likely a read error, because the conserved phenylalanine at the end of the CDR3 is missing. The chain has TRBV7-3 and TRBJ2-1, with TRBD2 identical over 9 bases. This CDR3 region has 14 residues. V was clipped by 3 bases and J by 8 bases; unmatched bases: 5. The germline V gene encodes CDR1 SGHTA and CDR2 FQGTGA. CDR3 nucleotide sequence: TGTGCCAGCAGCTTCCGCGGGGGGGCCCATGAGCAGTTCTTA. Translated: CASSFRGGAHEQFL.

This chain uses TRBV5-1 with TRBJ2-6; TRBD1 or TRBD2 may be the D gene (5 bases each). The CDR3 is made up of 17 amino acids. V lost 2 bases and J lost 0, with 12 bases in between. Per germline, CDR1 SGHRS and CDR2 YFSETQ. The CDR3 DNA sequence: TGCGCCAGCAGCTTACGGGGCCCGAGCTCTGGGGCCAACGTCCTGACTTTC. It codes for CASSLRGPSSGANVLTF. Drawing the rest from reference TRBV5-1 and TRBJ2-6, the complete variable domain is KAGVTQTPRYLIKTRGQQVTLSCSPISGHRSVSWYQQTPGQGLQFLFEYFSETQRNKGNFPGRFSGRQFSNSRSEMNVSTLELGDSALYLCASSLRGPSSGANVLTFGAGSRLTVL.

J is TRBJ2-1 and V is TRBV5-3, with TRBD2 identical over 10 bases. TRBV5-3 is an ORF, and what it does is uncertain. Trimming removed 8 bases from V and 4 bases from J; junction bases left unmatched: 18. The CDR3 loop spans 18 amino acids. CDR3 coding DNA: TGTGCCAGCAGCCTCCGACTAGCGGGCGGGAGGGCTTACAATGAGCAGTTCTTC. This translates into CASSLRLAGGRAYNEQFF.